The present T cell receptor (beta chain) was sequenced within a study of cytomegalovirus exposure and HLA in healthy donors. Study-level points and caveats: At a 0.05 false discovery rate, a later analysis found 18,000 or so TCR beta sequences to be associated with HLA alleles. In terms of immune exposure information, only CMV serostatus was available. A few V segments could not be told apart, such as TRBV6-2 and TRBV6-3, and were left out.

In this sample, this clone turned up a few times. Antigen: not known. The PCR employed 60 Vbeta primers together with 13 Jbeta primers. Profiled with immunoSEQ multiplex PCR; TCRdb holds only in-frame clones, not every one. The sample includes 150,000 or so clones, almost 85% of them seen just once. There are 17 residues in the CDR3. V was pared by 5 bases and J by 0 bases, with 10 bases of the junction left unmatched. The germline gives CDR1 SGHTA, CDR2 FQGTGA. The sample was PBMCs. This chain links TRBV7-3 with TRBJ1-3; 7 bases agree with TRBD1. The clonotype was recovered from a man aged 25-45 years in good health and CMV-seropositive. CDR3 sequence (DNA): TGTGCCAGCAGCAAGGGACAGCCTTTACGCTCTGGAAACACCATATATTTT. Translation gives CASSKGQPLRSGNTIYF.